This T cell receptor (beta chain) was found in a study of T cell responses to AZD1222 COVID-19 vaccine. Overall study results and limits: Donors were mostly white British, more females; clonal diversity possibly underestimated.

V lost 2 bases, J lost 6 bases, and 11 bases lay in between. CDR3 length equals 14 residues. Germline CDR1 reads MNHEY; CDR2 reads SVGAGI. To note about this clone: Its antigen is currently unknown.

Only in-frame clones appear in the TCRdb table, and some are missing; sequencing was by immunoSEQ multiplex PCR. Of about 180,000 clones detected, 90% appear once; the ten largest clones hold about 1.4%. The sequences come from peripheral blood, collected on day 0 of AZD1222 vaccination. This chain links TRBV6-5 with TRBJ1-5; D is possibly TRBD1 (6 bases). The receptor's source is an adult in good health. The CDR3: CASSYGGAGQPQHF. The CDR3 nucleotides read TGTGCCAGCAGTTACGGGGGGGCGGGTCAGCCCCAGCATTTT.